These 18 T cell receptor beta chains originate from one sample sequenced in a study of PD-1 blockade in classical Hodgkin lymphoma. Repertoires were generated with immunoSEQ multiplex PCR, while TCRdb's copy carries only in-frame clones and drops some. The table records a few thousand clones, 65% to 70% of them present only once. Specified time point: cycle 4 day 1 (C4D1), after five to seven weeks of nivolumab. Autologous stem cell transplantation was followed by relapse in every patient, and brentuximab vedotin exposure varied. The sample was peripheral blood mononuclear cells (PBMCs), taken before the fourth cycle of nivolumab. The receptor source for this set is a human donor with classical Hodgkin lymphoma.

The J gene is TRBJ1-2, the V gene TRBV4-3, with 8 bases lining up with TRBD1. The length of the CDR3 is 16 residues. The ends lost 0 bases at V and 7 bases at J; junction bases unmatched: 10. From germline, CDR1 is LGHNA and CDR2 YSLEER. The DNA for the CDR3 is TGCGCCAGCAGCCAAGATACGACAGGGGAATTTAGTGGCTACACCTTC. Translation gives CASSQDTTGEFSGYTF.

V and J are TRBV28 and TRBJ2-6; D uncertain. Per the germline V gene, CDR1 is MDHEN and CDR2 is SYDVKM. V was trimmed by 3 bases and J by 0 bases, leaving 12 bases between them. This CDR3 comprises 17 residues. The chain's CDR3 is CASSFYYIGSGANVLTF. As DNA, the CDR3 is TGTGCCAGCAGTTTTTACTACATAGGCTCTGGGGCCAACGTCCTGACTTTC. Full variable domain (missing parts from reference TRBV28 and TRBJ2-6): DVKVTQSSRYLVKRTGEKVFLECVQDMDHENMFWYRQDPGLGLRLIYFSYDVKMKEKGDIPEGYSVSREKKERFSLILESASTNQTSMYLCASSFYYIGSGANVLTFGAGSRLTVL.

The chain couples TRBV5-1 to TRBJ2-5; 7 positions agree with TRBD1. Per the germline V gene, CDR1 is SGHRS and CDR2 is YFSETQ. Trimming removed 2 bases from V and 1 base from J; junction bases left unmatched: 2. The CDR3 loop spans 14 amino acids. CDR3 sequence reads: CASSLQGSQETQYF. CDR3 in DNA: TGCGCCAGCAGCTTACAGGGGTCCCAAGAGACCCAGTACTTC.

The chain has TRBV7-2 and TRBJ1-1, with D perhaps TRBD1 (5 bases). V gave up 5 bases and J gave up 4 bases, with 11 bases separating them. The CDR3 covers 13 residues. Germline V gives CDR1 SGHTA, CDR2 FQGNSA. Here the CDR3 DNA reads TGTGCCAGCAGCCCGGGGAGGGGCACTGAAGCTTTCTTT. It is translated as CASSPGRGTEAFF.

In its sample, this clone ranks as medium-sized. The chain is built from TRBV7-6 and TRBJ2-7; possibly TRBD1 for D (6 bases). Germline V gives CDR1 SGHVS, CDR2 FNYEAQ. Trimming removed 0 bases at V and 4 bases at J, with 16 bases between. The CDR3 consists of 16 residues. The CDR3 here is CASSLASGTTTYEQYF. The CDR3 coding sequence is TGTGCCAGCAGCTTAGCGTCGGGGACAACAACATACGAGCAGTACTTC.

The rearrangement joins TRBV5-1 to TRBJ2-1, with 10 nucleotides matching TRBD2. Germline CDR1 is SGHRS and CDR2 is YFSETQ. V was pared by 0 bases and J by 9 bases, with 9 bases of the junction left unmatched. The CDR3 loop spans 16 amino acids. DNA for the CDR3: TGCGCCAGCAGCTTGGTTTCTAGCGGGAGCCTGGGTGAGCAGTTCTTC. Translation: CASSLVSSGSLGEQFF.

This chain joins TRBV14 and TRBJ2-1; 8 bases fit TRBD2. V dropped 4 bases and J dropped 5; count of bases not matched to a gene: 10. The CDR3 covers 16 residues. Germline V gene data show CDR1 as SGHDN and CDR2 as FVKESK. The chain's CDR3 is CASSLGGGRLNNEQFF. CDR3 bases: TGTGCCAGCAGCCTTGGCGGCGGGAGGCTTAACAATGAGCAGTTCTTC.

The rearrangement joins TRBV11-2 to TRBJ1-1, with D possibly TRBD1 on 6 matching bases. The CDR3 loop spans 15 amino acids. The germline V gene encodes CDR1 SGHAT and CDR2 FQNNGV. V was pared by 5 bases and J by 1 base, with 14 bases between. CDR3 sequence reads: CASSPGQTGNTEAFF. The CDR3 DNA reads TGTGCCAGCAGCCCAGGTCAGACAGGGAACACTGAAGCTTTCTTT.

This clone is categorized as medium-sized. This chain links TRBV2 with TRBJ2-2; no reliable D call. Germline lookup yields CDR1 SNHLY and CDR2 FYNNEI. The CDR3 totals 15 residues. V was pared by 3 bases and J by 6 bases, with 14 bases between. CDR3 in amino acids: CASSDGRVAPGELFF. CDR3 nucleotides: TGTGCCAGCAGTGATGGGCGAGTGGCCCCCGGGGAGCTGTTTTTT. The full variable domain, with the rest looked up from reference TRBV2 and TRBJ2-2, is EPEVTQTPSHQVTQMGQEVILRCVPISNHLYFYWYRQILGQKVEFLVSFYNNEISEKSEIFDDQFSVERPDGSNFTLKIRSTKLEDSAMYFCASSDGRVAPGELFFGEGSRLTVL.

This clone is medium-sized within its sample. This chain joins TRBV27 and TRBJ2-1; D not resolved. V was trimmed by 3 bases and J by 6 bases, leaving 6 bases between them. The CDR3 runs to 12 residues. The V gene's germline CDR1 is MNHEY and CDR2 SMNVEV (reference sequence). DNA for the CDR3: TGTGCCAGCAGTTTCCCGGGCAATGAGCAGTTCTTC. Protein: CASSFPGNEQFF.

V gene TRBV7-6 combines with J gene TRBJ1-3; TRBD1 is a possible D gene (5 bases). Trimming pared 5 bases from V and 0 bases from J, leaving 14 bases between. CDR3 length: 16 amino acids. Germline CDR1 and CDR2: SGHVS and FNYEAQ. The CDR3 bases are TGTGCCAGCAGCCTGACGGGGGGGAACTCTGGAAACACCATATATTTT. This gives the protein CASSLTGGNSGNTIYF.

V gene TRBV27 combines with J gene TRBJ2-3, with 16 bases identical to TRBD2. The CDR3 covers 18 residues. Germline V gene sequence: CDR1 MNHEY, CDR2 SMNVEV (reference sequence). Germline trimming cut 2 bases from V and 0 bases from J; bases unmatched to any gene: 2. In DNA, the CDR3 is TGTGCCAGCAGTTTAGGGACTAGCGGGAGGGGTAGCACAGATACGCAGTATTTT. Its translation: CASSLGTSGRGSTDTQYF.

CDR3 DNA sequence: TGTGCCAGCAGTGAAGCGAAGGGGTTAATCCAGGTGGACTACGAGCAGTACTTC. The encoded protein is CASSEAKGLIQVDYEQYF. V is TRBV6-1 and J is TRBJ2-7, with a possible D match to TRBD1 (5 bases). Germline V gene data show CDR1 as MNHNS and CDR2 as SASEGT. The CDR3 runs to 18 residues. Trimming left V 0 bases short and J 3 bases short, with 21 bases between.

The CDR3 DNA reads TGTGCCAGCAGCCCGGGACTTGAGGGCGGCTACACCTTC. Protein: CASSPGLEGGYTF. The chain employs TRBV7-2 and TRBJ1-2, with D tentatively TRBD1 (5 bases). The CDR3 covers 13 residues. CDR1 and CDR2 from the germline V gene are SGHTA and FQGNSA. The V end lost 5 bases, the J end lost 8 bases, and 15 bases lay between the germline ends. The complete variable domain, with remaining parts taken from reference TRBV7-2 and TRBJ1-2, reads GAGVSQSPSNKVTEKGKDVELRCDPISGHTALYWYRQSLGQGLEFLIYFQGNSAPDKSGLPSDRFSAERTGGSVSTLTIQRTQQEDSAVYLCASSPGLEGGYTFGSGTRLTVV.

CDR3 sequence: CASSTNRGDADTQYF. In DNA form, the CDR3 reads TGTGCCAGCAGCACAAACAGGGGAGACGCAGATACGCAGTATTTT. V and J are TRBV13 and TRBJ2-3; 7 bases map to TRBD1. Germline CDR1 and CDR2: PRHDT and FYEKMQ (reference sequence). V was clipped by 5 bases and J by 4 bases; unmatched bases: 9. The CDR3 consists of 15 residues.

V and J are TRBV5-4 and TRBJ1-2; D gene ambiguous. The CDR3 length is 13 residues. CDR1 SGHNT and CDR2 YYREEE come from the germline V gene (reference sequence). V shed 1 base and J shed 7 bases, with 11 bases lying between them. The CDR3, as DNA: TGTGCCAGCAGCTTGTCGGAAGGAAGTGGCTACACCTTC. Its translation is CASSLSEGSGYTF.

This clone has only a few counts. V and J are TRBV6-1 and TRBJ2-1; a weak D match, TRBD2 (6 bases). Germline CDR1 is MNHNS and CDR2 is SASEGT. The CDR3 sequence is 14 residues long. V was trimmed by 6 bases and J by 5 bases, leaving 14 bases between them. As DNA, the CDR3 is TGTGCCAGCAGGGACGGGGGACCTAACAATGAGCAGTTCTTC. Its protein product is CASRDGGPNNEQFF.

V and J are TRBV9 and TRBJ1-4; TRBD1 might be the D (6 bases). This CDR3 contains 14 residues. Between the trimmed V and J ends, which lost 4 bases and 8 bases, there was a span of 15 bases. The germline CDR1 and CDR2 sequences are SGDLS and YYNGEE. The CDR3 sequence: CASSPGGGGEKLFF. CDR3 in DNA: TGTGCCAGCAGCCCCGGAGGGGGAGGGGAAAAACTGTTTTTT.